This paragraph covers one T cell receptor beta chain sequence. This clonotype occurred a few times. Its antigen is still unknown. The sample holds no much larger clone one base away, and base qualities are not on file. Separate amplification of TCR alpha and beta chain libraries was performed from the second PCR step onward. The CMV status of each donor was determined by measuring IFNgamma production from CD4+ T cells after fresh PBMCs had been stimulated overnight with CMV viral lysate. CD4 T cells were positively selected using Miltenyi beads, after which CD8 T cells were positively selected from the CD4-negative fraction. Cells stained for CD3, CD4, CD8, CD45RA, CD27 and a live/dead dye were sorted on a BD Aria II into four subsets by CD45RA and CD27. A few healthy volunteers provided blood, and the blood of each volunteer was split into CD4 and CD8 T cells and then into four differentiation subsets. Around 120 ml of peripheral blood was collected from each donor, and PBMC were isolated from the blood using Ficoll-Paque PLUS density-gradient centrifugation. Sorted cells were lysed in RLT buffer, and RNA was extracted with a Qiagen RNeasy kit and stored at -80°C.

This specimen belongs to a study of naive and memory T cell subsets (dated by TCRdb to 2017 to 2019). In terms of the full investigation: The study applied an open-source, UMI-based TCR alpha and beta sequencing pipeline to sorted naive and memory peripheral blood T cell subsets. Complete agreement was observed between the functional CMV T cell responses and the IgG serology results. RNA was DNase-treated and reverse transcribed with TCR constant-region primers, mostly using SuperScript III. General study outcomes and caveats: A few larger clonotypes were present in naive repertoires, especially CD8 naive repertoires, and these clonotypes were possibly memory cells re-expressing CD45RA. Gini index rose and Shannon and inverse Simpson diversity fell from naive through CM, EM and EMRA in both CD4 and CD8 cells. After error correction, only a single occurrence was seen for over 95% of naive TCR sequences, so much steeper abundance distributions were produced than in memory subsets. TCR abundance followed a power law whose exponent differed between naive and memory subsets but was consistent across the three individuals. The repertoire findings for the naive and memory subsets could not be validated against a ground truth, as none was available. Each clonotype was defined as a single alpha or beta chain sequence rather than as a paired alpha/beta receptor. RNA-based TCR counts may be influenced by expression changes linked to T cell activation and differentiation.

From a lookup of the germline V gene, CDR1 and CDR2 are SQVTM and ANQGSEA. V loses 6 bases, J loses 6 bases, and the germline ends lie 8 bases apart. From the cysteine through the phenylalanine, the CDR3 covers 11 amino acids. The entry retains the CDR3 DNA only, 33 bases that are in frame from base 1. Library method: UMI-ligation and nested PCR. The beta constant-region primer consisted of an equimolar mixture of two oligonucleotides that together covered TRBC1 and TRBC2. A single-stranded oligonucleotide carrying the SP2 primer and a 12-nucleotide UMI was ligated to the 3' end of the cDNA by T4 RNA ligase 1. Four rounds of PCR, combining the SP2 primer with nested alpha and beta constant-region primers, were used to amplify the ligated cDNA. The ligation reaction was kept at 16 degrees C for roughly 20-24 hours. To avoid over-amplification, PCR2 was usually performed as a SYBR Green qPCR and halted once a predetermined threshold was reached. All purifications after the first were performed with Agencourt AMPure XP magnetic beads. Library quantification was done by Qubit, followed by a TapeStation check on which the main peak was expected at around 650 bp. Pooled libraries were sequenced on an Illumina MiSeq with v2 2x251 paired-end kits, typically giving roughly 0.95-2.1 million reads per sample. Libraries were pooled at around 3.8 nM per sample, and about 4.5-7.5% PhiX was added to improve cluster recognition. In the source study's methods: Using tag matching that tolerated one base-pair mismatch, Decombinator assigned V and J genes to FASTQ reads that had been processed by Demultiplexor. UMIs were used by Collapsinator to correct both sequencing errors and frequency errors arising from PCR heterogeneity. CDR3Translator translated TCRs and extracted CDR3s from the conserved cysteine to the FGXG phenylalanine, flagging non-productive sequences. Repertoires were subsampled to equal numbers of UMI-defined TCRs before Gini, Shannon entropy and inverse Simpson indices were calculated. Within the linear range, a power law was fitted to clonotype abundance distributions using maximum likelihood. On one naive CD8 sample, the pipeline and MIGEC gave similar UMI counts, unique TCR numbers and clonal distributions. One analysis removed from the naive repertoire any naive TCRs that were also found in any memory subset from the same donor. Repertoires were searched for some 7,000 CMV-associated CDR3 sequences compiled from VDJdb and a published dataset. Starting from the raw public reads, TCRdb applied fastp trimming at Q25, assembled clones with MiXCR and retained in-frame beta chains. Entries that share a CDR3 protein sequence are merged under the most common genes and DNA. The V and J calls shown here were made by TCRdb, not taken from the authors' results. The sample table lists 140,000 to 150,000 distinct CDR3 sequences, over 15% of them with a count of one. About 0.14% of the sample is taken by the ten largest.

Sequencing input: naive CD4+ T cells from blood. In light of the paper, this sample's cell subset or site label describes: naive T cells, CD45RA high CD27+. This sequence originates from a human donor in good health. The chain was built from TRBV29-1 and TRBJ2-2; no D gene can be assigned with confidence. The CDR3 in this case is CSVTLAGELFF. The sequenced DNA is TGCAGCGTAACGTTGGCCGGGGAGCTGTTTTTT.